The sequence of this T cell receptor beta chain was determined in a study of blood T cells in healthy people across ages. Each of the donors had 9 to 10 milliliters of peripheral blood drawn into EDTA-treated Vacutainer tubes. With each sample, at least 5.5 micrograms of total RNA were extracted. A second about 6 to 12 cycle PCR used barcoded and J-beta primers. TCRdb reprocessed the 5' RACE reads via MiXCR and lists one record per CDR3 protein. The table has a few hundred thousand distinct CDR3 sequences, roughly half seen once. This clonotype came up a few times. Its matching antigen is unknown. The study, taken as a whole, reports: Age advanced and TCR beta diversity per million T cells fell, roughly linearly. The authors considered diversity estimates from one million T cells to be underestimates.

The sequence came from a man aged 60 to 69 in good health. The specimen sequenced was blood.

CDR3 residues: CASRDEGLETQYF. In DNA, the CDR3 is TGTGCCAGCAGGGACGAAGGCTTGGAGACCCAGTACTTC. The rearrangement uses TRBV27 and TRBJ2-5; D remains ambiguous. The length of the CDR3 is 13 residues. CDR1 is MNHEY, CDR2 SMNVEV, per germline (reference sequence). Between the trimmed V and J ends, which lost 6 bases and 5 bases, there was a span of 13 bases.